The present TCR beta chain was sequenced within a study of blood T cell repertoires in COVID-19. The wider study: In each case, the material was cDNA or gDNA derived from T cells, B-cell-depleted T cells, or PBMCs.

Deletions cut 4 bases from V and 4 bases from J, with 14 bases between. The CDR3 contains 15 residues. Germline V CDR1 and CDR2: SGHRS, YFSETQ. Original processing methods: Using reference gene primer amplification, nucleated cell counts were estimated. Repertoires were generated with immunoSEQ multiplex PCR, while TCRdb's copy carries only in-frame clones and drops some. V, J and clone size are those of that table, while D and trimming were read from the DNA. The sample carries hundreds of thousands of clones, roughly 86% recorded once. The rearrangement links TRBV5-1 to TRBJ2-2; perhaps TRBD2 as D (6 bases). This sequence originates from an older woman with COVID-19, enrolled during active disease. Sequenced input: peripheral blood. DNA of the CDR3: TGCGCCAGCAGCGCCTCGTCGGGACTCACCGGGGAGCTGTTTTTT. It yields the protein CASSASSGLTGELFF.